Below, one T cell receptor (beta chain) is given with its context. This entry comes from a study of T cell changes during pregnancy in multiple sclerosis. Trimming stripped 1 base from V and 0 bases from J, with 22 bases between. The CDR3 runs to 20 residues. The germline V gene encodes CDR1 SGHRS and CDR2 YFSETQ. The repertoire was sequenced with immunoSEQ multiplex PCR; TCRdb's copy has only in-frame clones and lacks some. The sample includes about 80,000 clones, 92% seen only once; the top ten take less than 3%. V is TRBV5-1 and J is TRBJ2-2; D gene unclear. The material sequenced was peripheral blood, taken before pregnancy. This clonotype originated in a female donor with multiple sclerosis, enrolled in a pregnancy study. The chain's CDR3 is CASSLRLSGGGRPNTGELFF. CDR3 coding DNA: TGCGCCAGCAGCTTGAGATTATCCGGCGGTGGTCGCCCGAACACCGGGGAGCTGTTTTTT.